The present T cell receptor (beta chain) was sequenced within a study of blood T cell repertoires in COVID-19. Study context: T cells, B-cell-depleted T cells, or PBMCs provided the cDNA or gDNA that served as material.

In the study's own analysis: Amplified reference gene primers provided the basis for estimating nucleated cell counts. The table came from immunoSEQ multiplex PCR; TCRdb's copy has only in-frame clones and leaves some out. The DNA gave D and trimming, while V, J and clone size come from that table. The table includes about 180,000 clones, around 88% detected once. The sequenced sample consisted of peripheral blood. The TCR sequence derives from a woman in her 30s with acute or convalescent COVID-19.

CDR3 in amino acids: CASSLYGTPSLEQYF. CDR3 in DNA: TGTGCCAGCAGCTTATATGGGACTCCGAGCTTGGAGCAGTACTTC. The chain links TRBV11-2 to TRBJ2-7, with a weak D call TRBD2 (6 bases). This CDR3 has 15 residues. The V gene's germline CDR1 is SGHAT and CDR2 FQNNGV. Trimming removed 2 bases at V and 7 bases at J, with 18 bases between. The complete variable domain, with remaining parts taken from reference TRBV11-2 and TRBJ2-7, reads EAGVAQSPRYKIIEKRQSVAFWCNPISGHATLYWYQQILGQGPKLLIQFQNNGVVDDSQLPKDRFSAERLKGVDSTLKIQPAKLEDSAVYLCASSLYGTPSLEQYFGPGTRLTVT.